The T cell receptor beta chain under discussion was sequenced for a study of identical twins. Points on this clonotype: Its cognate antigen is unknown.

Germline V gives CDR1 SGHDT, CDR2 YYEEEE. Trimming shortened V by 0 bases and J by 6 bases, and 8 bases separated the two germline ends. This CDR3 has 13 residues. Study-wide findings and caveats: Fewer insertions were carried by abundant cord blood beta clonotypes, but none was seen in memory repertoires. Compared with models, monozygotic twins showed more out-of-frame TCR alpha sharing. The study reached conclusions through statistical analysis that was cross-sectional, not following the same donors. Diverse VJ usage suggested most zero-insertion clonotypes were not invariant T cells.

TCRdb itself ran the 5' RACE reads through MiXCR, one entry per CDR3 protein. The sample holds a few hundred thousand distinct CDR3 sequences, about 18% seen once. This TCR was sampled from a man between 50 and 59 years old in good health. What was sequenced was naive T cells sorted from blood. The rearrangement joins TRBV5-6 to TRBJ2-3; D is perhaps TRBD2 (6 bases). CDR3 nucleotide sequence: TGTGCCAGCAGCTTGGCTGCGGGGGATACGCAGTATTTT. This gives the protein CASSLAAGDTQYF.